The table lists the clone carrying this T cell receptor (beta chain) with many counts. The antigen remains undetermined. The J segment lost 0 bases and the V segment lost 7 bases, leaving 5 bases of the junction unmatched. The CDR3 runs to 15 residues. Germline V gene lookup returns CDR1 MNHEY and CDR2 SVGEGT. The data originate from a study of CD8 T cells in ankylosing spondylitis. Scientists made TCR beta libraries using quantitative 5'-RACE with molecular barcodes. TCRdb passed the 5' RACE reads through MiXCR, listing each CDR3 protein once. The sample carries 85,000 to 100,000 distinct CDR3 sequences, 8.5% to 9% recorded once. Study-level points and caveats: CD8+ cells made up the disease-linked clones, which were relatively rare in peripheral blood. Seemingly distinctive of ankylosing spondylitis blood was a TCR beta motif formed by eight highly homologous variants. Clones tied to disease were said to be significantly enriched in matched ankylosing spondylitis synovial fluid.

The TCR sequence derives from a male donor with ankylosing spondylitis or in good health (not recorded which). The sequenced material came from blood, either unsorted or a sorted T cell fraction (not recorded which). This sequence joins TRBV6-2 or TRBV6-3 and TRBJ1-5, with 8 positions matching TRBD1. The CDR3 loop reads CASTKTGVSNQPQHF. In DNA form, the CDR3 reads TGTGCCAGCACCAAGACAGGGGTTAGCAATCAGCCCCAGCATTTT.